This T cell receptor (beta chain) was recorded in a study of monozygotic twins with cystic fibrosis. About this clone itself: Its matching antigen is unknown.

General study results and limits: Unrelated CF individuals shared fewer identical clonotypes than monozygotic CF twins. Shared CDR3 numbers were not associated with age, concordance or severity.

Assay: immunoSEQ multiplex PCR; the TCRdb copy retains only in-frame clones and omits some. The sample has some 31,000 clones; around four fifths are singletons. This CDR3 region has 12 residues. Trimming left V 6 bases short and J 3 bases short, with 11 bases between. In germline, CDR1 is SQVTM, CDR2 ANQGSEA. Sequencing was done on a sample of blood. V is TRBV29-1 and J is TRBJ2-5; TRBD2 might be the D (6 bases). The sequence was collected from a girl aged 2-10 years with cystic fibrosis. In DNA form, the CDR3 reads TGCAGCGTGCGGGACGGGAAAGAGACCCAGTACTTC. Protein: CSVRDGKETQYF.